The 14 T cell receptor beta chains in this list originate from one sample, sequenced in a study of OX40 agonist ivuxolimab in advanced cancers. Data came from immunoSEQ multiplex PCR; TCRdb stores just in-frame clones and leaves some out. The data hold approximately 87,000 clones, with about 92% observed a single time. This material consisted of CD4+ or CD8+ T cells sorted from blood, taken in a trial of the OX40 agonist ivuxolimab. These receptors all come from an adult with an advanced solid tumor such as melanoma, head and neck, liver or kidney cancer.

The rearrangement uses TRBV6-5 and TRBJ2-1; D might be TRBD1 (5 bases). V gave up 0 bases and J gave up 4 bases, with 7 bases separating them. The CDR3 has 14 amino acids. Per the germline V gene, CDR1 is MNHEY and CDR2 is SVGAGI. The CDR3 region is CASSYSTEYNEQFF. For the CDR3, the DNA is TGTGCCAGCAGTTACTCGACAGAATACAATGAGCAGTTCTTC.

J is TRBJ1-4 and V is TRBV12-5; 10 bases match TRBD1. V was pared by 5 bases and J by 8 bases, with 11 bases of the junction left unmatched. Germline CDR1 and CDR2: LGHNT and FRNRAP. The CDR3 runs to 16 residues. The CDR3, as DNA: TGTGCTAGTGGTGGAGAACCGGGACAGGGGCGGGAAAAACTGTTTTTT. It encodes CASGGEPGQGREKLFF. The entire variable domain, with the rest obtained from reference TRBV12-5 and TRBJ1-4, is as follows: DARVTQTPRHKVTEMGQEVTMRCQPILGHNTVFWYRQTMMQGLELLAYFRNRAPLDDSGMPKDRFSAEMPDATLATLKIQPSEPRDSAVYFCASGGEPGQGREKLFFGSGTQLSVL.

The chain carries TRBV4-3 and TRBJ1-1; D is unresolved. Germline V lookup: CDR1 LGHNA, CDR2 YSLEER. The CDR3 has 14 residues. Trimming removed 0 bases at V and 5 bases at J, with 10 bases between. DNA for the CDR3: TGCGCCAGCAGCCAAGATCGGGCATGGACTGAAGCTTTCTTT. This encodes CASSQDRAWTEAFF.

The rearrangement links TRBV30 to TRBJ2-5, with 10 bases fitting TRBD1. CDR3 size: 13 residues. Germline V gives CDR1 GTSNPN, CDR2 SVGIG (reference sequence). Trimming at V came to 4 bases and at J to 5 bases, leaving 4 bases not matched to a gene. Here the CDR3 DNA reads TGTGCCTGGAATGAGGGACAGGGGGAGACCCAGTACTTC. Protein product: CAWNEGQGETQYF.

J is TRBJ1-1 and V is TRBV2; no firm D call. The CDR3 loop spans 14 amino acids. V gave up 2 bases and J gave up 0 bases, with 7 bases separating them. Germline loops: CDR1 SNHLY, CDR2 FYNNEI. The CDR3 region is CASSEWNLNTEAFF. The CDR3 coding sequence is TGTGCCAGCAGTGAATGGAATTTGAACACTGAAGCTTTCTTT.

The chain couples TRBV27 to TRBJ2-7; D is undetermined. The V end lost 4 bases, the J end lost 2 bases, and 3 bases lay between the germline ends. The CDR3 is made up of 11 amino acids. Germline-derived CDR1 and CDR2 are MNHEY and SMNVEV (reference sequence). CDR3 DNA sequence: TGTGCCAGCAGTTCGGCCTACGAGCAGTACTTC. Translated, it gives CASSSAYEQYF.

This clone is medium-sized (0.01 to 0.1%). The chain carries TRBV19 and TRBJ2-1; D is unresolved. Germline lookup yields CDR1 LNHDA and CDR2 SQIVND (reference sequence). V shed 6 bases and J shed 8 bases, with 8 bases lying between them. The CDR3 extends over 11 amino acids. The CDR3 region has the DNA TGTGCCAGTAGCCAGTATGATGAGCAGTTCTTC. Encoded protein: CASSQYDEQFF. Using reference TRBV19 and TRBJ2-1 for the parts outside the CDR3, the full variable domain is DGGITQSPKYLFRKEGQNVTLSCEQNLNHDAMYWYRQDPGQGLRLIYYSQIVNDFQKGDIAEGYSVSREKKESFPLTVTSAQKNPTAFYLCASSQYDEQFFGPGTRLTVL.

This clone was found once. The rearrangement links TRBV19 to TRBJ2-1, with D possibly matching TRBD2 (6 bases). The CDR3 consists of 15 residues. From germline, CDR1 is LNHDA and CDR2 SQIVND (reference sequence). V shed 6 bases and J shed 1 base, with 13 bases lying between them. The CDR3 DNA follows: TGTGCCAGTAGCAACGCCGGGACTTCCTACAATGAGCAGTTCTTC. Amino acid sequence: CASSNAGTSYNEQFF. The variable domain in full, completed from reference TRBV19 and TRBJ2-1, reads DGGITQSPKYLFRKEGQNVTLSCEQNLNHDAMYWYRQDPGQGLRLIYYSQIVNDFQKGDIAEGYSVSREKKESFPLTVTSAQKNPTAFYLCASSNAGTSYNEQFFGPGTRLTVL.

In nucleotides, the CDR3 is TGTGCCAGTAGTATTAAGGGGACGGGCGAGCAGTACTTC. Translating gives CASSIKGTGEQYF. The chain links TRBV19 to TRBJ2-7, with D possibly being TRBD1 or TRBD2 (5 bases each). Germline CDR1 reads LNHDA; CDR2 reads SQIVND (reference sequence). Trimming left V 3 bases short and J 6 bases short, with 12 bases between. This CDR3 contains 13 residues.

The rearrangement uses TRBV6-1 and TRBJ1-5; D gene uncertain. V lost 4 bases to trimming and J lost 0 bases, with 13 bases between them. Germline V lookup: CDR1 MNHNS, CDR2 SASEGT. The CDR3 runs 16 residues. For the CDR3, the DNA is TGTGCCAGCAGTGCGGCAGGTTACCTTAGCAATCAGCCCCAGCATTTT. As protein: CASSAAGYLSNQPQHF.

The genes are TRBV9 and TRBJ2-7, with D perhaps matching TRBD1 or TRBD2 (6 bases each). The CDR3 extends over 14 amino acids. V was trimmed by 0 bases and J by 7 bases, leaving 14 bases between them. CDR1 is SGDLS, CDR2 YYNGEE, per germline. CDR3: CASSVGPGAGEQYF. The CDR3 DNA sequence: TGTGCCAGCAGCGTAGGGCCGGGGGCGGGGGAGCAGTACTTC.

The chain couples TRBV29-1 to TRBJ2-1; 10 nucleotides agree with TRBD1. The germline gives CDR1 SQVTM, CDR2 ANQGSEA. The V and J ends lost 6 bases and 6 bases, in that order; junction bases with no gene match: 8. CDR3 size: 14 residues. The CDR3 nucleotides are TGCAGCGTCGACAGGACAGGGGGAGGCAATGAGCAGTTCTTC. This codes for CSVDRTGGGNEQFF.

This chain uses TRBV11-2 with TRBJ1-4, with D unclear. Trimming removed 4 bases from V and 8 bases from J, with 14 bases in between. Germline CDR1 and CDR2: SGHAT and FQNNGV. This CDR3 region has 14 residues. The CDR3 coding sequence is TGTGCCAGCAGCTCCCGGGTTATGCCCGAAAAACTGTTTTTT. It yields the protein CASSSRVMPEKLFF.

Points on this clone: The same CDR3 is also encoded by other DNA sequences in this sample. The V gene is TRBV5-5, the J gene TRBJ2-7; D not resolved. Trimming cost V 0 bases and J 3 bases, with 7 bases left between them. CDR3 length: 13 amino acids. The germline CDR1 and CDR2 sequences are SGHKS and YYEKEE (reference sequence). CDR3 nucleotides: TGTGCCAGCAGCTTGGACGACCTCTACGAGCAGTACTTC. This translates into CASSLDDLYEQYF.